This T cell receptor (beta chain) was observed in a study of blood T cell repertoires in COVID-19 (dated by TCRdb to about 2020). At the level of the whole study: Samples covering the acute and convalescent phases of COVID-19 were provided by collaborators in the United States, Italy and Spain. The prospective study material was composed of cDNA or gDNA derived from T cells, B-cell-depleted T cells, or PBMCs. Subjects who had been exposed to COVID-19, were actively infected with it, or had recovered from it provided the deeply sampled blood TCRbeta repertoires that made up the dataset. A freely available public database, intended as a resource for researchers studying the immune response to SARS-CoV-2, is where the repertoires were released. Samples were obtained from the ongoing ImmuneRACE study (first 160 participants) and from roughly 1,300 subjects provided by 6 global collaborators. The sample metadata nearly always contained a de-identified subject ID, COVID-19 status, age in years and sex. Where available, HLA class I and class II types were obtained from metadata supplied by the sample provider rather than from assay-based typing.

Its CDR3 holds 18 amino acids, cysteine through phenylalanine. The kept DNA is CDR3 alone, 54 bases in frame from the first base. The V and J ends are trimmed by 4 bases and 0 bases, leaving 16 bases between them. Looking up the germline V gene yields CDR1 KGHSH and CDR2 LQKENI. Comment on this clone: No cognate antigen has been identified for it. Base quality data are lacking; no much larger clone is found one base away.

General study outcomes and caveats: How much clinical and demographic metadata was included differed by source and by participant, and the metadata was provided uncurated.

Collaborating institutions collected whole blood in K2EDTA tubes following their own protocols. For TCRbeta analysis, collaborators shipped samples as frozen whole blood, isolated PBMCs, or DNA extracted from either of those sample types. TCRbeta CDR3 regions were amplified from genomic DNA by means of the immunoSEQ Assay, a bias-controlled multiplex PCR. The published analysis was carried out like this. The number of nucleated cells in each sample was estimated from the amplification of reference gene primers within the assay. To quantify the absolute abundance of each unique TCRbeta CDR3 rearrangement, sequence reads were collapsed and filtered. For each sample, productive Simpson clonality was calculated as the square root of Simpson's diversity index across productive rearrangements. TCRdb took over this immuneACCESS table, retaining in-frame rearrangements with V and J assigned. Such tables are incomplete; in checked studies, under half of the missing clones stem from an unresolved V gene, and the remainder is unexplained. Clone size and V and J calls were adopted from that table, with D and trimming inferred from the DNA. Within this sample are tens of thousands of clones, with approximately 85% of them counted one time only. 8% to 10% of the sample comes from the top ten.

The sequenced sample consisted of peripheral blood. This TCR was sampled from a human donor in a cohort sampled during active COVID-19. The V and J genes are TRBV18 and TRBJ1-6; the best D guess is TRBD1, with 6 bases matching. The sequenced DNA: TGTGCCAGCTCACTTTCCCCCTTAGGGGGCTCCTATAATTCACCCCTCCACTTT. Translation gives CASSLSPLGGSYNSPLHF.